The rows below give T cell receptor beta chains drawn from one sample of a study of blood T cell repertoires in COVID-19. Profiling relied on immunoSEQ multiplex PCR, and the TCRdb table lists in-frame clones only, not all of them. Among 200,000 to 300,000 clones listed, roughly four fifths were seen once. What was sequenced was peripheral blood. All receptors derive from a middle-aged man with acute or convalescent COVID-19. Both conserved end residues are part of each CDR3. A D gene is named only where the DNA matches it firmly. The size field is filled for only some rows; it gives once, few, many or a size class.

J: TRBJ1-2
size: NA
D: TRBD1
V: TRBV29-1
CDR3: CSVETGNYGYTF
DNA: TGCAGCGTTGAGACAGGGAACTATGGCTACACCTTC

J: TRBJ1-3
size: once
D: NA
V: TRBV10-2
CDR3: CASSIGLDRTIYF
DNA: TGCGCCAGCAGTATAGGGCTCGACAGGACCATATATTTT

J: TRBJ1-2
size: NA
D: NA
V: TRBV6-5
CDR3: CASRDRIQGGYTF
DNA: TGTGCCAGCAGGGACAGAATTCAGGGCGGCTACACCTTC

J: TRBJ1-2
size: few
D: NA
V: TRBV5-4
CDR3: CASSLGPRGSYGYTF
DNA: TGTGCCAGCAGCTTAGGGCCCCGGGGGAGCTATGGCTACACCTTC

J: TRBJ2-1
size: NA
D: NA
V: TRBV28
CDR3: CASSPQSGGIKNEQFF
DNA: TGTGCCAGCAGTCCTCAATCTGGGGGGATAAAGAATGAGCAGTTCTTC

J: TRBJ1-4
size: NA
D: TRBD1
V: TRBV19
CDR3: CASSIFDRANEKLFF
DNA: TGTGCCAGTAGTATATTCGACAGGGCAAATGAAAAACTGTTTTTT

J: TRBJ2-1
size: NA
D: NA
V: TRBV7-3
CDR3: CASSFRRSSYNEQFF
DNA: TGTGCCAGCAGCTTCAGGCGCAGCTCCTACAATGAGCAGTTCTTC

J: TRBJ1-2
size: NA
D: TRBD1
V: TRBV24-1
CDR3: CATSDSPGQRTF
DNA: TGTGCCACCAGTGATTCACCGGGACAGAGGACCTTC

J: TRBJ1-1
size: NA
D: NA
V: TRBV6-5
CDR3: CASSISFGNTEAFF
DNA: TGTGCCAGCAGTATCTCATTCGGGAACACTGAAGCTTTCTTT

J: TRBJ2-3
size: NA
D: NA
V: TRBV5-1
CDR3: CASSLAGLGDTQYF
DNA: TGCGCCAGCAGCTTGGCAGGGCTCGGGGATACGCAGTATTTT

J: TRBJ1-2
size: NA
D: NA
V: TRBV10-3
CDR3: CAISLARPDGYTF
DNA: TGTGCCATCAGTCTGGCTCGCCCAGATGGCTACACCTTC

J: TRBJ2-1
size: NA
D: TRBD1
V: TRBV10-3
CDR3: CAIAGTGSSNEQFF
DNA: TGTGCCATAGCCGGGACAGGGTCATCCAATGAGCAGTTCTTC

J: TRBJ1-1
size: NA
D: TRBD1
V: TRBV29-1
CDR3: CSCRGPNTEAFF
DNA: TGCAGCTGCAGGGGGCCGAACACTGAAGCTTTCTTT

J: TRBJ2-5
size: NA
D: NA
V: TRBV5-1
CDR3: CASSLESQETQYF
DNA: TGCGCCAGCAGCTTGGAATCACAAGAGACCCAGTACTTC

J: TRBJ2-1
size: many
D: NA
V: TRBV6-4
CDR3: CASSDSAGSYNEQFF
DNA: TGTGCCAGCAGTGACTCGGCGGGCTCCTACAATGAGCAGTTCTTC

J: TRBJ2-1
size: NA
D: NA
V: TRBV6-5
CDR3: CASTNFGGEQFF
DNA: TGTGCCAGCACCAACTTCGGCGGTGAGCAGTTCTTC

J: TRBJ2-2
size: NA
D: TRBD1
V: TRBV18
CDR3: CASSSPATGGTGELFF
DNA: TGTGCCAGCTCATCTCCGGCCACAGGGGGCACCGGGGAGCTGTTTTTT

J: TRBJ1-4
size: NA
D: TRBD1
V: TRBV11-3
CDR3: CASSLGIRDRGEKLFF
DNA: TGTGCCAGCAGCTTAGGAATCAGGGACAGAGGTGAAAAACTGTTTTTT

J: TRBJ1-1
size: NA
D: NA
V: TRBV5-1
CDR3: CASSLTGLGEAFF
DNA: TGCGCCAGCAGCTTGACAGGGCTGGGGGAAGCTTTCTTT

J: TRBJ2-1
size: NA
D: TRBD2
V: TRBV19
CDR3: CASSTRLAGVYNEQFF
DNA: TGTGCCAGTAGTACCCGACTAGCGGGCGTTTACAATGAGCAGTTCTTC

J: TRBJ2-5
size: NA
D: NA
V: TRBV10-1
CDR3: CASSESQGNQETQYF
DNA: TGCGCCAGCAGTGAGTCCCAGGGAAATCAAGAGACCCAGTACTTC

J: TRBJ1-2
size: NA
D: NA
V: TRBV3-1/TRBV3-2
CDR3: CASSQEGANYGYTF
DNA: TGTGCCAGCAGCCAAGAGGGAGCTAACTATGGCTACACCTTC

J: TRBJ1-1
size: once
D: TRBD1
V: TRBV4-2
CDR3: CASRKEQGNEAFF
DNA: TGTGCCAGCAGAAAAGAACAGGGGAATGAAGCTTTCTTT

J: TRBJ1-4
size: NA
D: NA
V: TRBV6-6
CDR3: CASSHKFQGITNEKLFF
DNA: TGTGCCAGCAGTCATAAATTCCAGGGTATCACTAATGAAAAACTGTTTTTT

J: TRBJ2-5
size: NA
D: TRBD2
V: TRBV29-1
CDR3: CSVESGSGAQRWTQYF
DNA: TGCAGCGTTGAATCGGGTAGCGGGGCCCAACGATGGACCCAGTACTTC

J: TRBJ1-1
size: NA
D: NA
V: TRBV19
CDR3: CASSIVGGRDTEAFF
DNA: TGTGCCAGTAGTATAGTCGGGGGTCGGGACACTGAAGCTTTCTTT

J: TRBJ1-1
size: NA
D: TRBD1
V: TRBV2
CDR3: CASTRGQDTEAFF
DNA: TGTGCCAGCACTAGGGGGCAGGACACTGAAGCTTTCTTT

J: TRBJ2-7
size: NA
D: NA
V: TRBV27
CDR3: CASSFRRLSSYEQYF
DNA: TGTGCCAGCAGTTTTCGCAGACTTAGTTCCTACGAGCAGTACTTC

J: TRBJ2-1
size: NA
D: TRBD2
V: TRBV6-5
CDR3: CASSYRSGGSDNEQFF
DNA: TGTGCCAGCAGTTACCGCAGCGGGGGTTCGGACAATGAGCAGTTCTTC

J: TRBJ1-1
size: NA
D: NA
V: TRBV2
CDR3: CASSERTGYTEAFF
DNA: TGTGCCAGCAGCGAAAGGACGGGGTACACTGAAGCTTTCTTT

J: TRBJ2-7
size: NA
D: TRBD1
V: TRBV15
CDR3: CATSNNRGSYEQYF
DNA: TGTGCCACCAGCAACAACAGGGGATCCTACGAGCAGTACTTC

J: TRBJ1-2
size: NA
D: NA
V: TRBV18
CDR3: CASSPPPGSYGYTF
DNA: TGTGCCAGCTCACCACCGCCAGGAAGCTATGGCTACACCTTC

J: TRBJ2-7
size: few
D: TRBD2
V: TRBV4-2
CDR3: CASTLSGGNPYEQYF
DNA: TGTGCCAGCACCTTAAGCGGGGGAAACCCCTACGAGCAGTACTTC

J: TRBJ2-1
size: NA
D: NA
V: TRBV5-1
CDR3: CASTPRAGNGNNEQFF
DNA: TGCGCCAGCACCCCACGGGCAGGGAATGGAAACAATGAGCAGTTCTTC

J: TRBJ1-2
size: NA
D: NA
V: TRBV5-1
CDR3: CASSLASGFDVTF
DNA: TGCGCCAGCAGCTTGGCCTCAGGCTTTGATGTAACCTTC

J: TRBJ1-5
size: NA
D: NA
V: TRBV7-2
CDR3: CASSSRRGRIQPQHF
DNA: TGTGCCAGCAGCTCCCGAAGGGGGAGAATTCAGCCCCAGCATTTT

J: TRBJ2-4
size: NA
D: TRBD2
V: TRBV7-2
CDR3: CASSYGGGAKNIQYF
DNA: TGTGCCAGCAGCTACGGGGGGGGAGCCAAAAACATTCAGTACTTC

J: TRBJ2-7
size: NA
D: TRBD1
V: TRBV13
CDR3: CASSLTGALGEQYF
DNA: TGTGCCAGCAGCTTAACAGGGGCCCTAGGCGAGCAGTACTTC

J: TRBJ2-5
size: NA
D: TRBD2
V: TRBV5-1
CDR3: CASLGRGGTQYF
DNA: TGCGCCAGCTTGGGGAGGGGAGGTACCCAGTACTTC

J: TRBJ1-2
size: NA
D: NA
V: TRBV6-5
CDR3: CASIRDIPFYGYTF
DNA: TGTGCCAGCATCAGAGACATCCCTTTCTATGGCTACACCTTC

J: TRBJ1-1
size: NA
D: NA
V: TRBV30
CDR3: CARARTMNTEAFF
DNA: TGTGCCCGGGCGCGGACAATGAACACTGAAGCTTTCTTT

J: TRBJ1-2
size: NA
D: NA
V: TRBV7-5
CDR3: CARSLEAAVSTGGYTF
DNA: TGTGCCAGAAGTCTAGAGGCGGCAGTGAGTACGGGAGGCTACACCTTC

J: TRBJ1-3
size: NA
D: TRBD1
V: TRBV11-3
CDR3: CASSTRTGSSGNTIYF
DNA: TGTGCCAGCAGCACAAGGACAGGGAGCTCTGGAAACACCATATATTTT

J: TRBJ2-5
size: NA
D: TRBD2
V: TRBV7-2
CDR3: CASSVAGRRETQYF
DNA: TGTGCCAGCAGTGTAGCGGGGCGGCGAGAGACCCAGTACTTC

J: TRBJ1-1
size: NA
D: TRBD1
V: TRBV14
CDR3: CASSVQPGTGSTEAFF
DNA: TGTGCCAGCAGCGTCCAACCCGGGACAGGGAGTACTGAAGCTTTCTTT

J: TRBJ1-2
size: NA
D: NA
V: TRBV5-4
CDR3: CASSLVTDRGYTF
DNA: TGTGCCAGCAGCTTGGTTACAGATCGCGGCTACACCTTC

J: TRBJ2-1
size: NA
D: TRBD2
V: TRBV5-1
CDR3: CASRFLAGAHEQFF
DNA: TGCGCCAGCAGGTTTCTAGCGGGAGCCCATGAGCAGTTCTTC

J: TRBJ1-5
size: NA
D: NA
V: TRBV12-3/TRBV12-4
CDR3: CASKQQNQPQHF
DNA: TGTGCCAGCAAACAGCAGAATCAGCCCCAGCATTTT

J: TRBJ1-5
size: NA
D: NA
V: TRBV18
CDR3: CASSPAFAGRSNQPQHF
DNA: TGTGCCAGCTCACCCGCATTTGCCGGGAGAAGCAATCAGCCCCAGCATTTT

J: TRBJ1-5
size: NA
D: TRBD1
V: TRBV3-1/TRBV3-2
CDR3: CASSQGTGGAYQPQHF
DNA: TGTGCCAGCAGCCAGGGGACAGGGGGCGCCTATCAGCCCCAGCATTTT

J: TRBJ2-5
size: few
D: NA
V: TRBV7-2
CDR3: CASSLNREETQYF
DNA: TGTGCCAGCAGCTTAAACAGGGAAGAGACCCAGTACTTC

J: TRBJ1-2
size: few
D: TRBD1
V: TRBV6-5
CDR3: CASSFRTGGYGYTF
DNA: TGTGCCAGCAGTTTTAGGACAGGGGGTTATGGCTACACCTTC

J: TRBJ1-3
size: NA
D: TRBD1
V: TRBV28
CDR3: CASSSSGTAYSGNTIYF
DNA: TGTGCCAGCAGTTCCTCCGGGACAGCATACTCTGGAAACACCATATATTTT

J: TRBJ2-7
size: NA
D: TRBD2
V: TRBV30
CDR3: CAWSPLSPGLARYEQYF
DNA: TGTGCCTGGAGTCCTCTCAGCCCGGGACTAGCGAGGTACGAGCAGTACTTC

J: TRBJ2-3
size: NA
D: NA
V: TRBV27
CDR3: CASSLSARTDTQYF
DNA: TGTGCCAGCAGTTTATCAGCAAGAACGGATACGCAGTATTTT

J: TRBJ2-7
size: NA
D: NA
V: TRBV18
CDR3: CASSPEGPYEQYF
DNA: TGTGCCAGCTCACCAGAGGGTCCCTACGAGCAGTACTTC